Each of the 15 T cell receptor beta chains below was sequenced from the same sample in a study of shared clonotypes between healthy human individuals. TCRdb's copy holds only in-frame clones and misses some; the assay was immunoSEQ multiplex PCR. Of fewer than 3 million clones listed, less than 95% are singletons. Sequenced sample: naive CD4+ T cells from PBMCs. Subset reported: CD45RA+ positively selected. The receptor set was obtained from a man between 18 and 29 years old in good health. Some clones in this sample may be carry-over from other donors' samples.

The chain uses TRBV6-1 and TRBJ1-2; D remains ambiguous. Trimming took off 5 bases at V and 2 bases at J, with 6 bases between the two ends. This CDR3 has 12 residues. CDR1 MNHNS and CDR2 SASEGT come from the germline V gene. The CDR3 reads CASSYNNYGYTF. The CDR3 nucleotides read TGTGCCAGCAGTTATAACAACTATGGCTACACCTTC.

This clone has just one count. V and J are TRBV29-1 and TRBJ1-1; the D gene is possibly TRBD1 (5 bases). The V end was cut by 6 bases, the J end by 4 bases, with 21 bases between. Germline V gives CDR1 SQVTM, CDR2 ANQGSEA. The CDR3 has 15 residues. CDR3 loop: CSVVPGPSPSTEAFF. In DNA form, the CDR3 reads TGCAGCGTCGTCCCGGGACCATCTCCATCCACTGAAGCTTTCTTT.

The CDR3 DNA reads as TGCAGCGTTGCCCACAGGGGGTTGGAAGCTTTCTTT. This gives the protein CSVAHRGLEAFF. This chain links TRBV29-1 with TRBJ1-1; 8 bases line up with TRBD1. The CDR3 contains 12 residues. Germline V gene sequence: CDR1 SQVTM, CDR2 ANQGSEA. J lost 8 bases, V lost 4 bases, and 6 bases had no gene match.

This sequence joins TRBV7-6 and TRBJ2-7, with 10 bases that match TRBD2. The CDR3 extends over 13 amino acids. The germline V gene encodes CDR1 SGHVS and CDR2 FNYEAQ. V shed 5 bases, J shed 7 bases, and the junction held 5 bases outside the gene matches. The CDR3 DNA reads as TGTGCCAGCAGCGGACAGACTAGCGGGGAGCAGTACTTC. This encodes CASSGQTSGEQYF.

The chain combines TRBV9 with TRBJ2-7; D remains ambiguous. Per germline, CDR1 SGDLS and CDR2 YYNGEE. The V gene lost 0 bases and the J gene lost 11 bases, with 9 bases spanning the gap. CDR3 length equals 11 residues. This chain's CDR3 is CASSVDGEEYF. For the CDR3, the DNA is TGTGCCAGCAGCGTAGACGGAGAAGAGTACTTC.

V usage is TRBV28 and J usage is TRBJ2-5; tentatively, D is TRBD1 (5 bases). The end of the DNA fits TRBJ2-7 better, so the J call may be wrong. This CDR3 has 13 amino acids. CDR1 and CDR2 from the germline V gene are MDHEN and SYDVKM. This CDR3 reads CASRAGLSYEQYF. CDR3 in DNA: TGTGCCAGCAGAGCAGGGCTCTCCTACGAGCAGTACTTC.

V and J are TRBV5-1 and TRBJ2-7, with TRBD2 matching over 10 bases. The CDR3 spans 20 residues. CDR1 and CDR2 (germline): SGHRS, YFSETQ. With 4 bases clipped from V and 0 bases from J, the junction kept 19 bases outside the gene matches. CDR3 in DNA: TGCGCCAGCAGCCCTTCTGCGGGACTAGCGCCCTTAAAGAGCTCCTACGAGCAGTACTTC. Translation: CASSPSAGLAPLKSSYEQYF.

The CDR3 nucleotides read TGCGCCAGCAGCCCCTTGCGGACCCGAGAGGACAGCACAGATACGCAGTATTTT. Protein sequence: CASSPLRTREDSTDTQYF. The chain recombines TRBV4-1 with TRBJ2-3, with unresolved D. The CDR3 is made up of 18 amino acids. Trimming removed 4 bases at V and 0 bases at J, with 20 bases between. The germline V gene encodes CDR1 MGHRA and CDR2 YSYEKL.

This chain connects TRBV27 to TRBJ2-7; 11 bases agree with TRBD2. The CDR3 runs 15 residues. The J segment lost 4 bases and the V segment lost 3 bases, leaving 5 bases of the junction unmatched. Germline lookup yields CDR1 MNHEY and CDR2 SMNVEV (reference sequence). The CDR3 here is CASSFRTSGQYEQYF. The CDR3 DNA reads as TGTGCCAGCAGTTTCAGGACTAGCGGGCAGTACGAGCAGTACTTC.

The chain links TRBV6-1 to TRBJ2-6; weak D call: TRBD1 (6 bases). Germline V gene lookup returns CDR1 MNHNS and CDR2 SASEGT. The CDR3 totals 20 residues. V was trimmed by 3 bases and J by 1 base, leaving 22 bases between them. The CDR3, as DNA: TGTGCCAGCAGTGAGTTGATGGCAGGGGTAATCGCTTCTGGGGCCAACGTCCTGACTTTC. The encoded protein is CASSELMAGVIASGANVLTF.

The sample holds one count of this clone. The same CDR3 also results from other DNA sequences found in this sample. V gene TRBV29-1 combines with J gene TRBJ1-1; TRBD1 agrees at 8 bases. Germline V gene lookup returns CDR1 SQVTM and CDR2 ANQGSEA. The CDR3 runs 13 residues. Germline trimming cut 3 bases from V and 2 bases from J; bases unmatched to any gene: 2. CDR3 coding DNA: TGCAGCGTTGACAGGGGGCTCAACACTGAAGCTTTCTTT. Its translation is CSVDRGLNTEAFF.

The rearrangement joins TRBV10-3 to TRBJ1-1; D remains ambiguous. The CDR3 is 14 amino acids. V was cut by 4 bases and J by 2 bases, with 11 bases left in between. Germline V gene sequence: CDR1 ENHRY, CDR2 SYGVKD. The CDR3 DNA reads as TGTGCCATCAGTGGGTGGAACAGCAACACTGAAGCTTTCTTT. This gives the protein CAISGWNSNTEAFF.

The chain recombines TRBV27 with TRBJ2-1; 14 bases map to TRBD2. Germline assignment: CDR1 MNHEY and CDR2 SMNVEV (reference sequence). The CDR3 has 17 residues. Trimming removed 1 base from V and 9 bases from J; junction bases left unmatched: 8. CDR3 nucleotides: TGTGCCAGCAGTTTATTGTCCAGACTAGCGGGAGGGAGTGAGCAGTTCTTC. Its protein product is CASSLLSRLAGGSEQFF.

Concerning this clone itself: Other nucleotide sequences in the sample specify the same CDR3. The DNA for the CDR3 is TGCGCCAGCAGCTTGGGCAGGAATTCCTACGAGCAGTACTTC. Encoded protein: CASSLGRNSYEQYF. The rearrangement uses TRBV5-1 and TRBJ2-7, with D uncertain. From germline, CDR1 is SGHRS and CDR2 YFSETQ. The CDR3 runs 14 residues. V lost 0 bases, J lost 1 base, and 8 bases lay in between. Full variable domain (remainder filled in from reference TRBV5-1 and TRBJ2-7): KAGVTQTPRYLIKTRGQQVTLSCSPISGHRSVSWYQQTPGQGLQFLFEYFSETQRNKGNFPGRFSGRQFSNSRSEMNVSTLELGDSALYLCASSLGRNSYEQYFGPGTRLTVT.

V is TRBV5-1 and J is TRBJ1-5; 10 nucleotides agree with TRBD1. J was trimmed by 1 base and V by 0 bases; bases with no gene match: 10. From germline, CDR1 is SGHRS and CDR2 YFSETQ. The CDR3 covers 19 residues. DNA of the CDR3: TGCGCCAGCAGCTTGGATGGGACAGGGGCCGCCGGGAGCAATCAGCCCCAGCATTTT. The encoded protein is CASSLDGTGAAGSNQPQHF.